This TCR beta chain was recorded in a study of T cell responses to AZD1222 COVID-19 vaccine. The table came from immunoSEQ multiplex PCR; TCRdb's copy has only in-frame clones and leaves some out. The sample carries approximately 130,000 clones, nearly 95% recorded once. V shed 1 base and J 2 bases; nucleotides not matched to a gene: 3. Germline CDR1 is SQVTM and CDR2 is ANQGSEA. This CDR3 contains 16 residues. The TCR originated in an adult in good health. The genes are TRBV29-1 and TRBJ2-1; TRBD2 agrees at 12 bases. The source was peripheral blood, collected on day 0 of AZD1222 vaccination. The DNA of the CDR3 is TGCAGCGTTGAAGCCAGGACTAGCGGGGCCTACAATGAGCAGTTCTTC. Encoded protein: CSVEARTSGAYNEQFF.